This T cell receptor (beta chain) was documented in a study of cytomegalovirus exposure and HLA in healthy donors. Study outcomes and limitations: Analysis performed later showed TCR beta chains linked to HLA being more clonally expanded than equally common others.

PCR involved 60 Vbeta and 13 Jbeta primers. Assay used: immunoSEQ multiplex PCR; TCRdb lists only in-frame clones, some missing. The sample carries about 160,000 clones, more than 65% recorded once. As to this clone: Its cognate antigen is unknown.

V gave up 5 bases and J gave up 8 bases, with 12 bases separating them. Germline V gene sequence: CDR1 MNHEY, CDR2 SMNVEV (reference sequence). The CDR3 is 12 amino acids. Healthy donors of bone marrow made up the group. Specimen: PBMCs. The rearrangement links TRBV27 to TRBJ1-2, with D unresolved. This TCR derives from a man in his fifties in good health and CMV-seropositive. The CDR3 DNA reads TGTGCCAGCAGTACGGGGTTTCGCGGCTACACCTTC. This sequence encodes CASSTGFRGYTF.